Presented here are 14 T cell receptor beta chains from one specimen sequenced in a study of a mutant IDH1 vaccine in newly diagnosed glioma (dated by TCRdb to the early 2020s). This sample's time point label indicates: week 35, safety follow-up. Each vaccine dose, consisting of 300 ug of a 20-mer mutant IDH1 peptide in Montanide, was administered subcutaneously with topical imiquimod. Libraries were prepared through the immunoSEQ multiplex PCR assay. TCRdb holds this immuneACCESS table with in-frame rearrangements only. Some clones are missing; in checked studies, unresolved V genes explain under half, and the rest has no known cause. The sample table holds tens of thousands of clones, of which 81% were seen once. The top ten hold 4.7% of the sample. These receptors have no known antigen. The material sequenced was PBMCs, taken from a glioma patient whose treatment included an IDH1 peptide vaccine. All receptors come from a woman aged 40 to 50 with glioma. Some clones in this sample may be carry-over from other donors' samples.

The gene calls are TRBV18 and TRBJ2-5, with unresolved D. V was trimmed by 1 base and J by 0 bases, leaving 3 bases between them. CDR1 KGHSH and CDR2 LQKENI come from the germline V gene. CDR3 length equals 13 residues. CDR3: CASSPRYQETQYF. CDR3 bases: TGTGCCAGCTCACCACGGTACCAAGAGACCCAGTACTTC.

CDR3 amino acids: CASGPGQGDTEAFF. CDR3 in DNA: TGTGCTAGTGGTCCGGGACAGGGTGACACTGAAGCTTTCTTT. V usage is TRBV12-5 and J usage is TRBJ1-1, with 9 bases that match TRBD1. The V and J ends lost 5 bases and 3 bases, in that order; junction bases with no gene match: 4. Per the germline V gene, CDR1 is LGHNT and CDR2 is FRNRAP. The CDR3 is made up of 14 amino acids. The full variable domain, with the rest looked up from reference TRBV12-5 and TRBJ1-1, is DARVTQTPRHKVTEMGQEVTMRCQPILGHNTVFWYRQTMMQGLELLAYFRNRAPLDDSGMPKDRFSAEMPDATLATLKIQPSEPRDSAVYFCASGPGQGDTEAFFGQGTRLTVV.

J is TRBJ2-7 and V is TRBV13; weak D call: TRBD2 (6 bases). This CDR3 spans 14 amino acids. Per germline, CDR1 PRHDT and CDR2 FYEKMQ (reference sequence). V was trimmed by 6 bases and J by 4 bases, leaving 16 bases between them. The chain's CDR3 is CASSQWGLGYEQYF. DNA for the CDR3: TGTGCCAGCAGTCAATGGGGACTCGGATACGAGCAGTACTTC.

The V call is TRBV19, the J call TRBJ2-2; 7 bases match TRBD1. Germline CDR1 LNHDA, CDR2 SQIVND (reference sequence). V gave up 7 bases and J gave up 0 bases; unmatched junction bases: 8. This CDR3 is 16 amino acids long. CDR3 sequence: CASMGTAYSNTGELFF. CDR3 sequence (DNA): TGTGCCAGTATGGGGACAGCCTATTCGAACACCGGGGAGCTGTTTTTT.

V gene TRBV7-2 combines with J gene TRBJ2-3; D is uncertain. The CDR3 contains 12 residues. With 6 bases removed from V and 12 bases from J, the gap between germline ends came to 16 bases. Germline loops: CDR1 SGHTA, CDR2 FQGNSA. The chain's CDR3 is CASSSSSGEQYF. The CDR3 nucleotides are TGTGCCAGCAGTTCCAGTTCTGGGGAACAGTATTTT.

The rearrangement links TRBV5-1 to TRBJ2-1; 8 positions agree with TRBD1. Germline trimming cut 4 bases from V and 3 bases from J; bases unmatched to any gene: 9. Per germline, CDR1 SGHRS and CDR2 YFSETQ. The CDR3 consists of 16 residues. In DNA form, the CDR3 reads TGCGCCAGCAGCGTTGGGACAGGTATCCTCTACAATGAGCAGTTCTTC. Its translation: CASSVGTGILYNEQFF.

V and J are TRBV5-4 and TRBJ2-1, with unresolved D. CDR1 is SGHNT and CDR2 is YYREEE in the germline V gene (reference sequence). This CDR3 is 11 amino acids long. V was clipped by 3 bases and J by 2 bases, with 0 bases between them. The CDR3 bases are TGTGCCAGCAGCTCCTACAATGAGCAGTTCTTC. It specifies CASSSYNEQFF.

The chain couples TRBV5-1 to TRBJ2-2, with 12 bases that match TRBD2. Looked up from germline, CDR1 is SGHRS and CDR2 is YFSETQ. The length of the CDR3 is 16 residues. After removal of 4 bases from V and 6 bases from J, the junction contained 7 bases not matched to a gene. CDR3 bases: TGCGCCAGCAGCCCTCTAGGACTAGCGGGATCCGGGGAGCTGTTTTTT. Encoded protein: CASSPLGLAGSGELFF.

The sample holds one count of this clone. The chain combines TRBV5-1 with TRBJ2-3; 9 bases map to TRBD2. Trimming cost V 3 bases and J 3 bases; bases outside gene matches: 5. CDR1 and CDR2 from the germline V gene are SGHRS and YFSETQ. The CDR3 is 15 residues long. The CDR3: CASSSYSGSTDTQYF. The CDR3 nucleotides are TGCGCCAGCAGCTCCTATAGCGGGAGTACAGATACGCAGTATTTT.

By proportion, this clone is medium-sized. V usage is TRBV4-2 and J usage is TRBJ2-7; TRBD1 matches at 12 bases. The germline V gene has CDR1 LGHNA and CDR2 YNFKEQ. The CDR3 length is 17 residues. The trim removed 1 base at V and 7 bases at J, leaving 11 bases unmatched. As DNA, the CDR3 is TGTGCCAGCAGCCAAGTACCTAGGGGACAGGGGGCTGGGGAGCAGTACTTC. It is translated as CASSQVPRGQGAGEQYF.

The chain uses TRBV15 and TRBJ2-5; D possibly corresponds to TRBD1 (5 bases). V was trimmed by 3 bases and J by 5 bases, leaving 19 bases between them. Germline V lookup: CDR1 LNHNV, CDR2 YYDKDF (reference sequence). This CDR3 has 16 residues. The CDR3, as DNA: TGTGCCACCAGCAGTTATCCTTCAGGGCGGAAGGAGACCCAGTACTTC. This sequence encodes CATSSYPSGRKETQYF.

The chain recombines TRBV21-1 with TRBJ2-7; the DNA was not used to check the table's D call, TRBD1. TRBV21-1 is classified as a pseudogene. The CDR3 length is 17 residues. The chain's CDR3 is CASSKVGAPRPYYEQYF. For the CDR3, the DNA is TGTGCCAGCAGCAAAGTGGGGGCCCCGAGACCCTACTACGAGCAGTACTTC.

To note about this clone: The germline gene is not matched at one end of the junction; a read error may be the cause. The CDR3 sequence is CASSFGQGGTDTQYF. The CDR3 nucleotides read TGTGCTAGCAGCTTCGGACAGGGGGGCACAGATACGCAGTATTTT. The V call is TRBV7-7, the J call TRBJ2-3; 10 nucleotides align to TRBD1. Germline V gene lookup returns CDR1 SSHAT and CDR2 FNYEAQ (reference sequence). The CDR3 extends over 15 amino acids.

The chain links TRBV29-1 to TRBJ2-7; D might be TRBD2 (6 bases). The V gene's germline CDR1 is SQVTM and CDR2 ANQGSEA. V lost 8 bases and J lost 3, with 29 bases in between. The CDR3 is 17 amino acids. CDR3 in amino acids: CSIGGGTALFGFYEQYF. In nucleotides, the CDR3 is TGCAGCATAGGTGGGGGGACGGCTCTTTTCGGTTTCTACGAGCAGTACTTC.